These 8 T cell receptor beta chains came from one sample sequenced in a study of cytomegalovirus exposure and HLA in healthy donors. The PCR contained 60 Vbeta and 13 Jbeta primers. Profiling relied on immunoSEQ multiplex PCR, and the TCRdb table lists in-frame clones only, not all of them. The sample records some 200,000 clones, approximately 70% being singletons. The sequenced sample consisted of PBMCs. The receptors were sampled from a man aged 35 to 55 in good health and CMV-seropositive.

This chain connects TRBV4-3 to TRBJ1-6; D not certain. CDR1 is LGHNA, CDR2 YSLEER, per germline. This CDR3 spans 15 amino acids. Trimming shortened V by 4 bases and J by 8 bases, and 15 bases separated the two germline ends. In DNA form, the CDR3 reads TGCGCCAGCAGCCGTTTTTATTCAGCGGATTCACCCCTCCACTTT. Residues: CASSRFYSADSPLHF.

This clone occurred a few times. The identical CDR3 is also encoded by other nucleotide sequences in the sample. The chain links TRBV29-1 to TRBJ1-1, with D tentatively TRBD1 (6 bases). The CDR3 sequence is 12 residues long. Trimming removed 4 bases from V and 4 bases from J, with 10 bases in between. In germline, CDR1 is SQVTM, CDR2 ANQGSEA. The chain's CDR3 is CSVVRGGTEAFF. The CDR3, as DNA: TGCAGCGTTGTCAGGGGTGGCACTGAAGCTTTCTTT.

The chain combines TRBV14 with TRBJ2-2; possible D gene TRBD1, 5 bases. Per the germline V gene, CDR1 is SGHDN and CDR2 is FVKESK. CDR3 length: 14 amino acids. V lost 1 base, J lost 6 bases, and 9 bases lay in between. The CDR3 loop reads CASSQGGTAGELFF. The DNA of the CDR3 is TGTGCCAGCAGCCAAGGGGGCACAGCCGGGGAGCTGTTTTTT.

The rearrangement uses TRBV6-1 and TRBJ2-5; D is unclear. The germline V gene has CDR1 MNHNS and CDR2 SASEGT. V dropped 8 bases and J dropped 2 bases, with 6 bases sitting between them. The CDR3 is 11 amino acids. This CDR3 reads CASRFQETQYF. CDR3 in DNA: TGTGCCAGCCGGTTTCAAGAGACCCAGTACTTC.

V gene TRBV7-2 combines with J gene TRBJ2-7, with D maybe TRBD2 (5 bases). Trimming took off 5 bases at V and 2 bases at J, with 10 bases between the two ends. The CDR3 loop spans 13 amino acids. CDR1 is SGHTA, CDR2 FQGNSA, per germline. CDR3 bases: TGTGCCAGCAGCCCCGGGATCACCTACGAGCAGTACTTC. This codes for CASSPGITYEQYF.

This clone was picked up a small number of times. The chain uses TRBV10-3 and TRBJ2-7, with D possibly being TRBD1 (6 bases). CDR1 is ENHRY, CDR2 SYGVKD, per germline. Trimming stripped 4 bases from V and 0 bases from J, with 19 bases between. The CDR3 has 17 residues. In DNA form, the CDR3 reads TGTGCCATCAGTGGTTTTCAGACAGGATTAGCCTCCTACGAGCAGTACTTC. This gives the protein CAISGFQTGLASYEQYF.

Note on this clone: A junction end diverges from the germline sequence, so it may reflect a read error. This chain joins TRBV7-9 and TRBJ1-3, with a possible D match to TRBD1 (6 bases). Germline CDR1 and CDR2: SEHNR and FQNEAQ (reference sequence). This CDR3 region has 15 residues. CDR3 loop: CSSSYWGQSGNTIYF. The CDR3 DNA is TGTTCCAGCAGCTACTGGGGGCAGTCTGGAAACACCATATATTTT.

The V call is TRBV5-1, the J call TRBJ1-1; D gene unclear. The germline V gene has CDR1 SGHRS and CDR2 YFSETQ. The CDR3 contains 13 residues. Trimming removed 5 bases from V and 1 base from J, with 9 bases in between. The CDR3 here is CASRPRANTEAFF. DNA of the CDR3: TGCGCCAGCAGACCGAGAGCGAACACTGAAGCTTTCTTT.